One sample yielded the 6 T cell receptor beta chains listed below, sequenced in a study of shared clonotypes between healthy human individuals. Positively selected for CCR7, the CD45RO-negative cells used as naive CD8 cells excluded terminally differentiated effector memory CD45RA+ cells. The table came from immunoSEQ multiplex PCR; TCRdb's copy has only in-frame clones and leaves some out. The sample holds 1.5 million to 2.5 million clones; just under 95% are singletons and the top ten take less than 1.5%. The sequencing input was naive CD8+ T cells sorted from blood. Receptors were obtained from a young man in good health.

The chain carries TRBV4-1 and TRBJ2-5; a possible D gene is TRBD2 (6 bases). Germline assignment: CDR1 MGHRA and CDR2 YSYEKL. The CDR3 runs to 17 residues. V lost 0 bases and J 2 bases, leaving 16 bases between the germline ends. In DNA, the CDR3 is TGCGCCAGCAGCCAAGATCTTTTTAGAGGGACTCAAGAGACCCAGTACTTC. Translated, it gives CASSQDLFRGTQETQYF.

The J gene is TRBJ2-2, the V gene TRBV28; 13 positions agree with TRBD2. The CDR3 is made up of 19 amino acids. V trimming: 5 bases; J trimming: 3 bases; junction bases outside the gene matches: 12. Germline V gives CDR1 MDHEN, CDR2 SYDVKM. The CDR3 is CASSLPNRLAGGYTGELFF. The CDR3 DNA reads TGTGCCAGCAGTCTGCCCAACCGACTAGCGGGGGGTTACACCGGGGAGCTGTTTTTT.

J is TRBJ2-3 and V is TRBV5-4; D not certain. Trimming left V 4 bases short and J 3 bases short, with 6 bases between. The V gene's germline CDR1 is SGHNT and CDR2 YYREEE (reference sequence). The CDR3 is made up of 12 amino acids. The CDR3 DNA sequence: TGTGCCAGCAGCAGTGAGACAGATACGCAGTATTTT. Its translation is CASSSETDTQYF.

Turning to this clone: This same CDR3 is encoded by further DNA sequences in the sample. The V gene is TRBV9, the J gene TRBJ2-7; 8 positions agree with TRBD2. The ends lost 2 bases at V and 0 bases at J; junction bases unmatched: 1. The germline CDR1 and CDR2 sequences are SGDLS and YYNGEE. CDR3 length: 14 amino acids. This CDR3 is CASSVTSGSYEQYF. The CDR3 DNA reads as TGTGCCAGCAGCGTCACTAGCGGCTCCTACGAGCAGTACTTC.

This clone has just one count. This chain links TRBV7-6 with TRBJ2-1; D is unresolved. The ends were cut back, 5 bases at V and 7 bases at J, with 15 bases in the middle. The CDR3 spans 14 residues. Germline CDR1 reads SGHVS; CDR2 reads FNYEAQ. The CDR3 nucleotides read TGTGCCAGCAGCCCAACTTTTTCCTCGAATGAGCAGTTCTTC. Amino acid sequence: CASSPTFSSNEQFF.

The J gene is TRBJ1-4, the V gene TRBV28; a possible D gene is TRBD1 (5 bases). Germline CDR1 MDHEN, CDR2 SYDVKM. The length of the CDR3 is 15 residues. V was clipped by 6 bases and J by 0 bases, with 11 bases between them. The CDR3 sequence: CASRGRTSTNEKLFF. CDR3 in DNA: TGTGCCAGCAGAGGGAGGACATCAACTAATGAAAAACTGTTTTTT.